Listed here are 20 T cell receptor beta chains from one sample, sequenced in a study of radiotherapy plus CTLA-4 blockade in lung cancer. Repertoires were generated with immunoSEQ multiplex PCR, while TCRdb's copy carries only in-frame clones and drops some. The repertoire holds about 98,000 clones, with around 88% as singletons. The material was peripheral blood, obtained from a patient treated with radiotherapy plus ipilimumab. These receptors all stem from a human donor with non-small cell lung cancer that progressed on radiotherapy plus ipilimumab.

The CDR3 DNA reads TGCAGTGCTAGACAGGGCAGTGAAGCTTTCTTT. Encoded protein: CSARQGSEAFF. This chain joins TRBV20-1 and TRBJ1-1, with D possibly being TRBD1 (5 bases). Trimming took off 2 bases at V and 7 bases at J, with 8 bases between the two ends. Germline V lookup: CDR1 DFQATT, CDR2 SNEGSKA (reference sequence). The CDR3 is made up of 11 amino acids.

The chain couples TRBV2 to TRBJ2-3; 13 bases fit TRBD2. The V gene's germline CDR1 is SNHLY and CDR2 FYNNEI. CDR3 size: 16 residues. V gave up 8 bases and J gave up 8 bases; unmatched junction bases: 13. CDR3: CASSNVAGTSGTTQYF. The CDR3 DNA reads TGTGCCAGCTCTAACGTCGCCGGGACTAGCGGGACTACGCAGTATTTT.

The chain is built from TRBV5-1 and TRBJ2-1, with a weak D call TRBD2 (6 bases). V lost 4 bases and J 6 bases, leaving 17 bases between the germline ends. The CDR3 covers 15 residues. The germline CDR1 and CDR2 sequences are SGHRS and YFSETQ. The CDR3 sequence is CASSGREPRVNEQFF. CDR3 nucleotides: TGCGCCAGCAGCGGCCGGGAGCCCCGAGTCAATGAGCAGTTCTTC.

The V call is TRBV11-2, the J call TRBJ2-7; 7 nucleotides agree with TRBD2. Per the germline V gene, CDR1 is SGHAT and CDR2 is FQNNGV. The V and J ends lost 2 bases and 4 bases, in that order; junction bases with no gene match: 11. The CDR3 length is 16 residues. In DNA form, the CDR3 reads TGTGCCAGCAGCTTAAGTGCGGGAGCCCGGAGATACGAGCAGTACTTC. Residues: CASSLSAGARRYEQYF.

This chain links TRBV7-9 with TRBJ1-1, with D unresolved. The germline V gene encodes CDR1 SEHNR and CDR2 FQNEAQ (reference sequence). Trimming cost V 1 base and J 1 base, with 10 bases left between them. This CDR3 spans 15 amino acids. The CDR3 sequence is CASSLGMGSNTEAFF. The DNA of the CDR3 is TGTGCCAGCAGCTTAGGGATGGGATCGAACACTGAAGCTTTCTTT. Together with reference TRBV7-9 and TRBJ1-1, the CDR3 gives the full variable domain: DTGVSQNPRHKITKRGQNVTFRCDPISEHNRLYWYRQTLGQGPEFLTYFQNEAQLEKSRLLSDRFSAERPKGSFSTLEIQRTEQGDSAMYLCASSLGMGSNTEAFFGQGTRLTVV.

The gene calls are TRBV10-3 and TRBJ1-2; D is unclear. This CDR3 is built from 14 residues. Germline V gene data show CDR1 as ENHRY and CDR2 as SYGVKD. V was trimmed by 1 base and J by 4 bases, leaving 10 bases between them. The CDR3 nucleotides read TGTGCCATCAGTGAGTTAAAAGGGATCTATGGCTACACCTTC. This gives the protein CAISELKGIYGYTF.

The chain links TRBV4-1 to TRBJ1-1; 9 bases align to TRBD1. The V segment lost 1 base and the J segment 0 bases; nucleotides outside the gene matches: 3. Germline CDR1 and CDR2: MGHRA and YSYEKL. The CDR3 loop spans 16 amino acids. The chain's CDR3 is CASSQGTGGLNTEAFF. The CDR3 DNA reads TGCGCCAGCAGCCAAGGTACAGGGGGCTTGAACACTGAAGCTTTCTTT.

The chain couples TRBV29-1 to TRBJ2-4; D ambiguous. CDR3 length equals 17 residues. V was shortened by 4 bases and J by 2 bases, with 21 bases between the two germline ends. CDR1 and CDR2 from the germline V gene are SQVTM and ANQGSEA. The CDR3 bases are TGCAGCGTTGTGCGGCAGATAACGGGTGTGACCAAAAACATTCAGTACTTC. This encodes CSVVRQITGVTKNIQYF.

As concerns this clone: The sample carries other DNA sequences with the same CDR3. The rearrangement joins TRBV6-1 to TRBJ2-6, with D possibly matching TRBD1 (5 bases). V was shortened by 8 bases and J by 0 bases, with 8 bases between the two germline ends. CDR3 size: 14 residues. Germline lookup yields CDR1 MNHNS and CDR2 SASEGT. CDR3 DNA sequence: TGTGCCAGCGGGGCGTTCTCTGGGGCCAACGTCCTGACTTTC. It encodes CASGAFSGANVLTF.

This sequence joins TRBV5-1 and TRBJ1-6, with D unclear. CDR1 and CDR2 from the germline V gene are SGHRS and YFSETQ. This CDR3 is built from 14 residues. V lost 0 bases and J 7 bases, leaving 8 bases between the germline ends. The CDR3 loop reads CASSLASPNSPLHF. The CDR3 DNA follows: TGCGCCAGCAGCTTGGCCTCGCCGAATTCACCCCTCCACTTT.

V and J are TRBV30 and TRBJ1-4, with D unresolved. The CDR3 is made up of 14 amino acids. Trimming shortened V by 0 bases and J by 8 bases, and 13 bases separated the two germline ends. CDR1 and CDR2 (germline): GTSNPN, SVGIG (reference sequence). The CDR3 is CAWSVATGGEKLFF. CDR3 DNA sequence: TGTGCCTGGAGTGTTGCAACGGGTGGGGAAAAACTGTTTTTT.

The rearrangement links TRBV6-1 to TRBJ2-7; 8 bases are shared with TRBD2. Germline V gives CDR1 MNHNS, CDR2 SASEGT. This CDR3 has 20 residues. J gave up 4 bases and V 3 bases, and 23 bases lay outside the gene matches. CDR3 DNA: TGTGCCAGCAGTGACCTCCCCCGGCTAGATCTAGCGGGTGGCCCTTACGAGCAGTACTTC. It is translated as CASSDLPRLDLAGGPYEQYF.

The chain is built from TRBV11-2 and TRBJ2-7; D might be TRBD1 (6 bases). CDR3 length: 14 residues. CDR1 and CDR2 (germline): SGHAT, FQNNGV. V dropped 4 bases and J dropped 3 bases, with 13 bases sitting between them. The CDR3 region has the DNA TGTGCCAGCAGCTCCCAGACAGGTCTCTACGAGCAGTACTTC. It yields the protein CASSSQTGLYEQYF.

A note on this clone: The same CDR3 also results from other DNA sequences found in this sample. The V gene is TRBV5-1, the J gene TRBJ2-5; D unresolved. With 0 bases removed from V and 2 bases from J, the gap between germline ends came to 2 bases. Per the germline V gene, CDR1 is SGHRS and CDR2 is YFSETQ. This CDR3 contains 12 residues. In nucleotides, the CDR3 is TGCGCCAGCAGCTTGGGGCAAGAGACCCAGTACTTC. The encoded protein is CASSLGQETQYF. Using reference TRBV5-1 and TRBJ2-5 for the parts outside the CDR3, the full variable domain is KAGVTQTPRYLIKTRGQQVTLSCSPISGHRSVSWYQQTPGQGLQFLFEYFSETQRNKGNFPGRFSGRQFSNSRSEMNVSTLELGDSALYLCASSLGQETQYFGPGTRLLVL.

A single count supports this clone. This chain links TRBV2 with TRBJ2-1, with a tentative D call TRBD2 (5 bases). Germline V gene lookup returns CDR1 SNHLY and CDR2 FYNNEI. V dropped 4 bases and J dropped 9 bases, with 19 bases sitting between them. CDR3 length: 15 amino acids. The CDR3 region has the DNA TGTGCCAGCAGTGTTGGGCTAGCAAGCCTTGGTGAGCAGTTCTTC. Translated, it gives CASSVGLASLGEQFF.

The chain is built from TRBV5-4 and TRBJ1-1; D is unresolved. The CDR3 has 14 residues. Trimming pared 2 bases from V and 1 base from J, leaving 9 bases between. Germline CDR1 reads SGHNT; CDR2 reads YYREEE (reference sequence). In DNA, the CDR3 is TGTGCCAGCAGCTTTCTAGCCGGGAACACTGAAGCTTTCTTT. Translating it yields CASSFLAGNTEAFF.

The chain carries TRBV9 and TRBJ2-1, with a possible D match to TRBD2 (6 bases). V was pared by 2 bases and J by 6 bases, with 15 bases between. The germline V gene encodes CDR1 SGDLS and CDR2 YYNGEE. The CDR3 has 15 amino acids. The CDR3 sequence is CASSVRDQWSNEQFF. The DNA for the CDR3 is TGTGCCAGCAGCGTGCGGGACCAGTGGAGCAATGAGCAGTTCTTC.

The chain is built from TRBV6-6 and TRBJ1-4, with D unresolved. The length of the CDR3 is 14 residues. Germline V gives CDR1 MNHNY, CDR2 SVGAGI (reference sequence). Trimming left V 6 bases short and J 5 bases short, with 13 bases between. This chain's CDR3 is CASSPTGENEKLFF. The CDR3 bases are TGTGCCAGCAGCCCAACGGGAGAGAATGAAAAACTGTTTTTT.

The J gene is TRBJ1-4, the V gene TRBV18; D is undetermined. Germline CDR1 KGHSH, CDR2 LQKENI. The CDR3 is 15 residues long. The germline V and J ends were trimmed by 0 bases and 7 bases, with 12 bases remaining between them. The CDR3 nucleotides read TGTGCCAGCTCACCACCATCACACGAAGGTGAAAAACTGTTTTTT. Protein: CASSPPSHEGEKLFF.

This clone was observed a handful of times. V and J are TRBV12-2 and TRBJ2-6. TRBV12-2 is a pseudogene locus. CDR3 length equals 18 residues. The CDR3 sequence: CASRLYGGTGPGANVLTF. CDR3 sequence (DNA): TGTGCAAGTCGCCTTTACGGGGGCACGGGGCCTGGGGCCAACGTCCTGACTTTC.